Described below is a single T cell receptor (beta chain) sequence and its context. Antigen specificity is unknown. The data are from a study of T cell responses to AZD1222 COVID-19 vaccine. Across the study: Second-dose schedules of about 4 or about 12 weeks were combined.

The study, taken as a whole, reports: Just five or six AZD1222 recipients were seropositive at baseline. Donor demographics were predominantly white British with a female majority; clonal diversity may be underestimated.

V lost 0 bases to trimming and J lost 3 bases, with 2 bases between them. Looked up from germline, CDR1 is GTSNPN and CDR2 is SVGIG (reference sequence). This CDR3 has 11 residues. TCRdb keeps only in-frame clones here, not all; method: immunoSEQ multiplex PCR. The table has some 160,000 clones, 85% to 95% seen once; the top ten hold roughly 0.9%. The chain has TRBV30 and TRBJ1-1; D is unresolved. The source was peripheral blood, collected on day 0 of AZD1222 vaccination. The sequence came from an adult in good health. The CDR3 here is CAWSVYTEAFF. Here the CDR3 DNA reads TGTGCCTGGAGTGTATACACTGAAGCTTTCTTT.